The 28 T cell receptor beta chains presented below share a single source sample, sequenced in a study of blood T cell repertoires in COVID-19 (dated by TCRdb to 2020 to 2021). The library was obtained by the immunoSEQ multiplex PCR assay. Imported from immuneACCESS, the table was reduced by TCRdb to in-frame sequences with V and J called. These copies leave out some clones; in studies compared against another copy, an unresolved V gene accounts for under half, and the cause of the remainder is not known. The sample yields some 230,000 clones; around 81% were counted once. The ten largest clones capture 3% of the sample. The source material was peripheral blood. The origin of the receptors is a woman between 25 and 40 years old who had recovered from COVID-19.

This clone was seen only once. V usage is TRBV28 and J usage is TRBJ1-6; the match to TRBD1 covers 9 bases. Trimming at V came to 9 bases and at J to 8 bases, leaving 2 bases not matched to a gene. Germline V gene sequence: CDR1 MDHEN, CDR2 SYDVKM. This CDR3 spans 12 amino acids. The CDR3 DNA reads as TGTGCCAGTTGGGACAGGGATTCACCCCTCCACTTT. It yields the protein CASWDRDSPLHF.

The sample holds one count of this clone. The rearrangement uses TRBV5-1 and TRBJ2-7, with 7 bases matching TRBD2. Trimming took 5 bases from V and 5 from J; bases not matched to a gene: 7. The CDR3 has 13 residues. Per the germline V gene, CDR1 is SGHRS and CDR2 is YFSETQ. This CDR3 reads CASSPGLADEQYF. As DNA, the CDR3 is TGCGCCAGCAGTCCCGGGCTAGCGGACGAGCAGTACTTC.

The V and J genes are TRBV19 and TRBJ2-7; a weak D match, TRBD1 (6 bases). V lost 7 bases to trimming and J lost 3 bases, with 19 bases between them. There are 15 residues in the CDR3. The germline V gene encodes CDR1 LNHDA and CDR2 SQIVND (reference sequence). The CDR3 DNA follows: TGTGCCAGTAAGGTCGCCCCTCGACAGGACTACGAGCAGTACTTC. It is translated as CASKVAPRQDYEQYF.

The J gene is TRBJ2-5, the V gene TRBV7-9; no firm D call. Trimming stripped 3 bases from V and 4 bases from J, with 9 bases between. CDR1 is SEHNR and CDR2 is FQNEAQ in the germline V gene (reference sequence). The CDR3 totals 13 residues. The CDR3 coding sequence is TGTGCCAGCAGCTTTGGCCCGGGAGAGACCCAGTACTTC. This encodes CASSFGPGETQYF.

CDR3 in amino acids: CAISESRARLADTQYF. The DNA of the CDR3 is TGTGCCATCAGTGAGTCGAGGGCCCGACTCGCAGATACGCAGTATTTT. The chain employs TRBV10-3 and TRBJ2-3, with D possibly being TRBD2 (5 bases). Germline-derived CDR1 and CDR2 are ENHRY and SYGVKD. V lost 0 bases, J lost 4 bases, and 14 bases lay in between. The CDR3 is made up of 16 amino acids.

V gene TRBV9 combines with J gene TRBJ2-7, with 8 bases lining up with TRBD2. Germline CDR1 SGDLS, CDR2 YYNGEE. The V segment lost 3 bases and the J segment 4 bases; nucleotides outside the gene matches: 9. The CDR3 is made up of 15 amino acids. The CDR3 bases are TGTGCCAGCAGCGAGACGGGAGGGCCCGTTTACGAGCAGTACTTC. It encodes CASSETGGPVYEQYF.

The chain joins TRBV2 to TRBJ1-3; D perhaps matches TRBD1 (6 bases). Trimming pared 5 bases from V and 2 bases from J, leaving 13 bases between. Germline V gene lookup returns CDR1 SNHLY and CDR2 FYNNEI. This CDR3 region has 15 residues. The CDR3 region has the DNA TGTGCCAGCAGTTCCACAGGGTTAACTGGAAACACCATATATTTT. Its translation: CASSSTGLTGNTIYF.

V gene TRBV12-3 or TRBV12-4 combines with J gene TRBJ1-5; 7 bases map to TRBD1. This CDR3 region has 13 residues. With V trimmed by 5 bases and J by 5 bases, 3 bases remained unmatched. The CDR3 protein is CASSQQGYQPQHF. CDR3 nucleotide sequence: TGTGCCAGCAGTCAACAGGGGTATCAGCCCCAGCATTTT.

This sequence joins TRBV5-4 and TRBJ2-7, with TRBD2 matching 9 bases. Trimming cost V 0 bases and J 6 bases; bases outside gene matches: 4. Per the germline V gene, CDR1 is SGHNT and CDR2 is YYREEE (reference sequence). The CDR3 has 14 residues. In DNA form, the CDR3 reads TGTGCCAGCAGCTTGGGACTAGCGGACTTCGAGCAGTACTTC. Translated, it gives CASSLGLADFEQYF.

CDR3 amino acids: CASSFVAGNTEAFF. DNA of the CDR3: TGCGCCAGCAGCTTCGTCGCGGGGAACACTGAAGCTTTCTTT. The chain combines TRBV5-1 with TRBJ1-1, with D unresolved. The CDR3 has 14 amino acids. Germline values: CDR1 SGHRS, CDR2 YFSETQ. V was shortened by 2 bases and J by 1 base, with 9 bases between the two germline ends.

V usage is TRBV13 and J usage is TRBJ2-5; possibly TRBD2 for D (6 bases). Germline V lookup: CDR1 PRHDT, CDR2 FYEKMQ (reference sequence). The CDR3 is made up of 15 amino acids. V was trimmed by 0 bases and J by 4 bases, leaving 12 bases between them. The CDR3 coding sequence is TGTGCCAGCAGCTTAGGAGGACTAAGTCGAGAGACCCAGTACTTC. Translating it yields CASSLGGLSRETQYF. The full variable domain, in which reference TRBV13 and TRBJ2-5 provide the parts outside the CDR3, is AAGVIQSPRHLIKEKRETATLKCYPIPRHDTVYWYQQGPGQDPQFLISFYEKMQSDKGSIPDRFSAQQFSDYHSELNMSSLELGDSALYFCASSLGGLSRETQYFGPGTRLLVL.

This clone has only one observation. The V and J genes are TRBV5-1 and TRBJ2-3; 7 nucleotides line up with TRBD1. J gave up 5 bases and V 4 bases, and 19 bases lay outside the gene matches. The CDR3 is 18 residues long. Germline assignment: CDR1 SGHRS and CDR2 YFSETQ. Here the CDR3 DNA reads TGCGCCAGCAGCCAGGGGGTACCCAGCCCTTTAGAGGTAGATACGCAGTATTTT. The encoded protein is CASSQGVPSPLEVDTQYF.

The rearrangement links TRBV18 to TRBJ1-4; a possible D gene is TRBD1 (6 bases). This CDR3 comprises 13 residues. The germline V and J ends were trimmed by 5 bases and 8 bases, with 12 bases remaining between them. CDR1 is KGHSH, CDR2 LQKENI, per germline. CDR3 sequence (DNA): TGTGCCAGCTCAACACAGGGAGACGAAAAACTGTTTTTT. This translates into CASSTQGDEKLFF.

As concerns this clone: Sequence at one end of the junction differs from germline and may be a read error. The rearrangement links TRBV6-5 to TRBJ2-2, with D uncertain. This CDR3 has 12 amino acids. Germline V gene sequence: CDR1 MNHEY, CDR2 SVGAGI. The CDR3 region has the DNA TGTGCCAGCAGACTCAACAGCGGGGAGCTGTTTTTT. Translation gives CASRLNSGELFF.

CDR3 nucleotides: TGTGCCAGTAGGAGCGGGAGTTCGGAGACCCAGTACTTC. It translates to CASRSGSSETQYF. The rearrangement joins TRBV19 to TRBJ2-5; 8 bases match TRBD2. V lost 6 bases, J lost 5 bases, and 5 bases stayed unmatched. The CDR3 sequence is 13 residues long. Germline lookup yields CDR1 LNHDA and CDR2 SQIVND (reference sequence).

This rearrangement joins TRBV19 to TRBJ2-5; 7 bases fit TRBD2. The CDR3 has 15 amino acids. V gave up 4 bases and J gave up 4 bases; unmatched junction bases: 9. CDR1 LNHDA and CDR2 SQIVND come from the germline V gene (reference sequence). CDR3 protein: CASSRTSGMAETQYF. CDR3 coding DNA: TGTGCCAGTAGTAGGACTAGTGGGATGGCAGAGACCCAGTACTTC.

The chain links TRBV11-3 to TRBJ2-5, with 16 bases lining up with TRBD2. The CDR3 covers 17 residues. Germline V gene lookup returns CDR1 SGHNT and CDR2 YENEEA. V lost 5 bases and J lost 4; bases outside the gene matches: 7. The CDR3 DNA is TGTGCCAGCAGCCTGGGACTAGCGGGAGGGGGGAGAGAGACCCAGTACTTC. Protein: CASSLGLAGGGRETQYF.

V is TRBV5-5 and J is TRBJ1-5; a possible D gene is TRBD1 (6 bases). The germline gives CDR1 SGHKS, CDR2 YYEKEE (reference sequence). Trimming took off 7 bases at V and 4 bases at J, with 18 bases between the two ends. CDR3 size: 15 residues. The CDR3 loop is CASHRNPGENQPQHF. In nucleotides, the CDR3 is TGTGCCAGCCATCGCAATCCAGGGGAAAATCAGCCCCAGCATTTT.

V usage is TRBV3-1 (or the pseudogene TRBV3-2) and J usage is TRBJ2-5; 8 bases map to TRBD2. The CDR3 contains 16 residues. V trimming: 3 bases; J trimming: 0 bases; junction bases outside the gene matches: 6. Germline V gives CDR1 LGHDT, CDR2 YNNKEL (reference sequence). CDR3 sequence (DNA): TGTGCCAGCAGCCACGGCGGGCGGGGGGACCAAGAGACCCAGTACTTC. This codes for CASSHGGRGDQETQYF.

The rearrangement uses TRBV13 and TRBJ2-3; possibly TRBD1 for D (5 bases). Germline V gene sequence: CDR1 PRHDT, CDR2 FYEKMQ (reference sequence). The V and J ends lost 4 bases and 2 bases respectively, with 13 bases between them. The CDR3 totals 15 residues. DNA of the CDR3: TGTGCCAGCAGCTGTTACCAGGGTCCCACAGATACGCAGTATTTT. Protein sequence: CASSCYQGPTDTQYF.

V usage is TRBV12-3 or TRBV12-4 and J usage is TRBJ2-7; D is uncertain. The length of the CDR3 is 11 residues. Between the trimmed V and J ends, which lost 4 bases and 7 bases, there was a span of 8 bases. The CDR3 protein is CASSSRVEQYF. For the CDR3, the DNA is TGTGCCAGCAGTTCGAGAGTGGAGCAGTACTTC.

The chain recombines TRBV10-3 with TRBJ1-5; 7 bases map to TRBD1. V shed 4 bases, J shed 1 base, and the junction held 10 bases outside the gene matches. The CDR3 consists of 17 residues. Germline V gives CDR1 ENHRY, CDR2 SYGVKD. CDR3 in amino acids: CAISGAGQVGSNQPQHF. The CDR3 DNA reads as TGTGCCATCAGTGGAGCAGGACAGGTTGGAAGCAATCAGCCCCAGCATTTT.

This clone appeared a few times. The rearrangement links TRBV9 to TRBJ2-7, with D possibly being TRBD1 (6 bases). CDR3 length equals 13 residues. Germline V gene sequence: CDR1 SGDLS, CDR2 YYNGEE. Trimming removed 4 bases from V and 6 bases from J, with 14 bases in between. CDR3 nucleotides: TGTGCCAGCAGCCCCGACAGGCCTGGCGAGCAGTACTTC. It specifies CASSPDRPGEQYF.

V is TRBV19 and J is TRBJ1-2, with 8 bases aligning to TRBD1. The CDR3 length is 18 residues. In germline, CDR1 is LNHDA, CDR2 SQIVND (reference sequence). V trimming: 3 bases; J trimming: 4 bases; junction bases outside the gene matches: 16. The CDR3 protein is CASSIPPAGGNLPYGYTF. CDR3 bases: TGTGCCAGTAGTATCCCCCCCGCAGGGGGCAATCTTCCCTATGGCTACACCTTC. Full variable domain (missing parts from reference TRBV19 and TRBJ1-2): DGGITQSPKYLFRKEGQNVTLSCEQNLNHDAMYWYRQDPGQGLRLIYYSQIVNDFQKGDIAEGYSVSREKKESFPLTVTSAQKNPTAFYLCASSIPPAGGNLPYGYTFGSGTRLTVV.

The rearrangement uses TRBV9 and TRBJ2-1; 7 nucleotides match TRBD2. V lost 0 bases and J lost 8; bases outside the gene matches: 5. Per germline, CDR1 SGDLS and CDR2 YYNGEE. The CDR3 contains 14 residues. CDR3 protein: CASSVAGGGDEQFF. CDR3 sequence (DNA): TGTGCCAGCAGCGTAGCGGGGGGAGGCGATGAGCAGTTCTTC. The full variable domain, in which reference TRBV9 and TRBJ2-1 provide the parts outside the CDR3, is DSGVTQTPKHLITATGQRVTLRCSPRSGDLSVYWYQQSLDQGLQFLIQYYNGEERAKGNILERFSAQQFPDLHSELNLSSLELGDSALYFCASSVAGGGDEQFFGPGTRLTVL.

Turning to this clone: The junction shows a germline mismatch at one end, possibly a read error. The chain uses TRBV5-5 and TRBJ1-2; the D is unclear. The CDR3 extends over 11 amino acids. The V gene's germline CDR1 is SGHKS and CDR2 YYEKEE (reference sequence). The CDR3 loop reads CASSSNYGHTF. DNA of the CDR3: TGTGCCAGCAGCTCTAACTATGGCCACACCTTC.

The rearrangement joins TRBV19 to TRBJ1-2; D is uncertain. V was pared by 10 bases and J by 2 bases, with 11 bases between. This CDR3 comprises 12 residues. Germline V gene data show CDR1 as LNHDA and CDR2 as SQIVND (reference sequence). The CDR3 nucleotides are TGTGCCAACCCAGGTACCAACTATGGCTACACCTTC. This sequence encodes CANPGTNYGYTF.

The chain has TRBV12-2 and TRBJ1-2; the D call TRBD1 from the table was never checked on the DNA. TRBV12-2 is flagged as a pseudogene. The CDR3 contains 18 residues. CDR3 in amino acids: CASRLSGTGPATKDGYTF. The CDR3 DNA sequence: TGTGCAAGTCGCCTTTCCGGGACAGGCCCCGCCACTAAGGATGGCTACACCTTC.